A single sample is the source of the 31 T cell receptor beta chains below, sequenced in a study of blood T cells in healthy people across ages. Alongside a J-beta primer mix, a sample-barcoded 5' primer served in a second PCR lasting roughly 6 to 11 cycles. Using its own MiXCR run on the 5' RACE reads, TCRdb lists one record per CDR3 protein. The repertoire holds more than 1 million distinct CDR3 sequences, with roughly 45% as singletons. The sequenced sample consisted of blood. The receptors derive from a woman aged 55-70 years in good health.

This chain joins TRBV20-1 and TRBJ2-1; 7 bases agree with TRBD1. Germline loops: CDR1 DFQATT, CDR2 SNEGSKA (reference sequence). The CDR3 contains 15 residues. The junction had 7 bases not matched to a gene; V was cut back by 3 bases and J by 2 bases. Here the CDR3 reads CSARLTGVAYNEQFF. The CDR3 nucleotides are TGCAGTGCTAGGCTCACAGGGGTGGCCTACAATGAGCAGTTCTTC.

About this clonotype itself: One end of the junction fails to match germline, which may point to a read error. The rearrangement uses TRBV7-7 and TRBJ2-7; D gene unclear. The CDR3 is 15 amino acids. Germline V gene sequence: CDR1 SSHAT, CDR2 FNYEAQ (reference sequence). CDR3 nucleotide sequence: TGTGCTAGCAGCAAAGGACCCGTCAGTGGCTACGAGCAGTACTTC. Amino acids: CASSKGPVSGYEQYF. The variable domain in full, with the rest retrieved from reference TRBV7-7 and TRBJ2-7, is GAGVSQSPRYKVTKRGQDVTLRCDPISSHATLYWYQQALGQGPEFLTYFNYEAQPDKSGLPSDRFSAERPEGSISTLTIQRTEQRDSAMYRCASSKGPVSGYEQYFGPGTRLTVT.

This clonotype was seen more than once but under ten times. This chain uses TRBV15 with TRBJ2-7; D remains unclear. Trimming removed 2 bases from V and 0 bases from J, with 8 bases in between. The CDR3 sequence is 14 residues long. Germline V gene lookup returns CDR1 LNHNV and CDR2 YYDKDF (reference sequence). CDR3 coding DNA: TGTGCCACCAGCAGACGCAGGAGCTCCTACGAGCAGTACTTC. As protein: CATSRRRSSYEQYF.

The rearrangement uses TRBV7-3 and TRBJ1-1, with D possibly matching TRBD1 (5 bases). There are 15 residues in the CDR3. V shed 5 bases and J shed 6 bases, with 19 bases lying between them. Germline CDR1 is SGHTA and CDR2 is FQGTGA. As DNA, the CDR3 is TGTGCCAGCAGCGCCCTGCCTAGGACAAACGCTGAAGCTTTCTTT. Amino acid sequence: CASSALPRTNAEAFF.

This clonotype was counted a few times. This rearrangement joins TRBV10-3 to TRBJ2-7; tentative D call: TRBD1 (6 bases). Germline V gene sequence: CDR1 ENHRY, CDR2 SYGVKD. The CDR3 runs 11 residues. V shed 10 bases and J shed 5 bases, with 12 bases lying between them. The CDR3 coding sequence is TGTGCCACCCGGGACACCGACGAGCAGTACTTC. This codes for CATRDTDEQYF.

The chain employs TRBV5-1 and TRBJ2-7; D not resolved. Germline V gene sequence: CDR1 SGHRS, CDR2 YFSETQ. The ends were cut back, 1 base at V and 3 bases at J, with 8 bases in the middle. The CDR3 totals 13 residues. CDR3 nucleotides: TGCGCCAGCAGCTTGACAGACTTCTACGAGCAGTACTTC. Protein: CASSLTDFYEQYF.

The rearrangement links TRBV12-5 to TRBJ2-7; 10 bases are shared with TRBD1. The CDR3 has 14 residues. Looked up from germline, CDR1 is LGHNT and CDR2 is FRNRAP. The V gene end was trimmed by 5 bases and the J gene end by 4 bases; junction bases not matched to a gene: 5. CDR3 sequence (DNA): TGTGCTAGTGGTCTAGGACAGGGGGATTACGAGCAGTACTTC. Its translation: CASGLGQGDYEQYF.

With respect to this clonotype: This may be a read error, as it is one base from a much larger clone. This chain uses TRBV3-1 with TRBJ2-7; TRBD2 agrees at 9 bases. The J call may be in error: the DNA end matches TRBJ2-4 better. Germline V gene sequence: CDR1 LGHDT, CDR2 YNNKEL (reference sequence). CDR3 length: 19 residues. The CDR3 DNA reads TGTTCCAGCAGCCAAGAAGGGGGGCTAGCGGGATCCCACCATCCCATTCAGTACTTC. Encoded protein: CSSSQEGGLAGSHHPIQYF.

This clonotype was found a few times. V gene TRBV12-3 or TRBV12-4 combines with J gene TRBJ2-3; 9 nucleotides align to TRBD2. The CDR3 extends over 16 amino acids. Trimming took 3 bases from V and 4 from J; bases not matched to a gene: 8. This chain's CDR3 is CASSFSSAGGADTQYF. For the CDR3, the DNA is TGTGCCAGCAGTTTTTCTTCGGCGGGAGGGGCAGATACGCAGTATTTT.

This sequence joins TRBV20-1 and TRBJ2-5; TRBD2 matches at 16 bases. The V segment lost 1 base and the J segment 0 bases; nucleotides outside the gene matches: 8. Germline CDR1 is DFQATT and CDR2 is SNEGSKA (reference sequence). The CDR3 consists of 19 residues. The CDR3 region has the DNA TGCAGTGCTAGAGGCCGGGGACTAGCGGGAGGGGCAAACCAAGAGACCCAGTACTTC. Its translation is CSARGRGLAGGANQETQYF.

Details on this clonotype: One base away lies a much larger clone, so this may be a sequencing read error. The chain combines TRBV10-3 with TRBJ2-7, with no clear D. Germline CDR1 and CDR2: ENHRY and SYGVKD. CDR3 length: 13 residues. The CDR3 region has the DNA TGTGCCATCAGAGGCAACAGACACTACGGGCAGTACTTC. It translates to CAIRGNRHYGQYF.

This chain links TRBV6-1 with TRBJ2-4, with D hard to call. V was shortened by 6 bases and J by 2 bases, with 11 bases between the two germline ends. Germline V CDR1 and CDR2: MNHNS, SASEGT. The CDR3 has 14 amino acids. DNA for the CDR3: TGTGCCAGCAGACAGTCCTTGACCAAAAACATTCAGTACTTC. Translation gives CASRQSLTKNIQYF.

This sequence joins TRBV24-1 and TRBJ2-4; D remains ambiguous. The DNA end is a closer match to TRBJ2-7, so the J assignment may be wrong. Germline assignment: CDR1 KGHDR and CDR2 SFDVKD. The CDR3 spans 12 residues. CDR3 nucleotides: TGTGCCACCGAAAATAGCAACTCCGAGCAGTACTTC. Protein sequence: CATENSNSEQYF.

This clonotype showed up just a few times. The CDR3 sequence: CSATGGSGYGYTF. CDR3 nucleotide sequence: TGCAGTGCTACAGGGGGCTCGGGCTATGGCTACACCTTC. The chain links TRBV20-1 to TRBJ1-2; 8 nucleotides align to TRBD1. The CDR3 has 13 residues. Per the germline V gene, CDR1 is DFQATT and CDR2 is SNEGSKA (reference sequence). The ends lost 4 bases at V and 4 bases at J; junction bases unmatched: 5.

The CDR3 region has the DNA TGTGCCAGCATAATCGGCGGGAGGAGGTTGGAGACCCAGTACTTC. This sequence encodes CASIIGGRRLETQYF. The gene calls are TRBV2 and TRBJ2-7; 8 nucleotides line up with TRBD2. The J call could be wrong; TRBJ2-5 is a better fit for the DNA end. The length of the CDR3 is 15 residues. Germline CDR1 SNHLY, CDR2 FYNNEI.

The genes are TRBV20-1 and TRBJ2-1, with a possible D match to TRBD2 (5 bases). CDR1 is DFQATT, CDR2 SNEGSKA, per germline (reference sequence). The CDR3 loop spans 14 amino acids. CDR3 sequence (DNA): TGCAGCACGATTCTCGGGGACTCCTACAATGAGCAGTTCTTC. Protein product: CSTILGDSYNEQFF.

CDR3 sequence reads: CSFNSLAGGPNEQFF. The DNA for the CDR3 is TGCAGCTTTAACAGTCTAGCGGGAGGGCCGAATGAGCAGTTCTTC. This chain links TRBV29-1 with TRBJ2-1; 12 bases align to TRBD2. Germline loops: CDR1 SQVTM, CDR2 ANQGSEA. The CDR3 loop spans 15 amino acids. After removal of 8 bases from V and 7 bases from J, the junction contained 12 bases not matched to a gene.

For this clonotype: Sequence at one end of the junction differs from germline and may be a read error. The V and J genes are TRBV10-3 and TRBJ2-3; D could derive from TRBD1 or TRBD2 (5 bases each). The CDR3 covers 15 residues. In germline, CDR1 is ENHRY, CDR2 SYGVKD. CDR3: CTISESGQVTDTQYF. CDR3 in DNA: TGTACCATCAGTGAGTCGGGGCAAGTCACAGATACGCAGTATTTT.

This clonotype was found many times. The V call is TRBV12-3 or TRBV12-4, the J call TRBJ2-3; D gene uncertain. V dropped 6 bases and J dropped 2 bases, with 12 bases sitting between them. The CDR3 has 14 amino acids. The CDR3, as DNA: TGTGCCAGCAGCCCCCTAGGTTCCACAGATACGCAGTATTTT. Its protein is CASSPLGSTDTQYF.

Here the CDR3 reads CASRDFLSEQYF. CDR3 coding DNA: TGTGCCAGCAGGGACTTCCTATCCGAGCAGTACTTC. This chain connects TRBV25-1 to TRBJ2-4; perhaps TRBD2 as D (5 bases). The closer fit of TRBJ2-7 to the DNA end suggests the J call may be wrong. The CDR3 covers 12 residues. Germline CDR1 and CDR2: MGHDK and SYGVNS.

The gene calls are TRBV11-2 and TRBJ2-5; TRBD2 matches 11 bases. Germline values: CDR1 SGHAT, CDR2 FQNNGV. This CDR3 is 15 amino acids long. The junction had 14 bases not matched to a gene; V was cut back by 6 bases and J by 11 bases. The CDR3 loop is CASRRLAGGGNEQYF. The CDR3 DNA reads TGTGCCAGCAGGCGATTAGCGGGAGGGGGCAATGAGCAGTACTTC.

V gene TRBV5-5 combines with J gene TRBJ2-3; 13 nucleotides line up with TRBD2. Germline CDR1 reads SGHKS; CDR2 reads YYEKEE (reference sequence). The CDR3 extends over 20 amino acids. The V and J ends lost 0 bases and 1 base, in that order; junction bases with no gene match: 11. CDR3 amino acids: CASSLDAGTSGTSRTDTQYF. For the CDR3, the DNA is TGTGCCAGCAGCTTGGATGCCGGGACTAGCGGGACTAGTCGCACAGATACGCAGTATTTT.

This clonotype appeared a few times. The chain couples TRBV20-1 to TRBJ1-2; the match to TRBD1 covers 10 bases. V shed 8 bases, J shed 5 bases, and the junction held 14 bases outside the gene matches. The CDR3 runs 15 residues. Per germline, CDR1 DFQATT and CDR2 SNEGSKA (reference sequence). CDR3 residues: CSPKERRQGAYGYTF. DNA for the CDR3: TGCAGTCCTAAAGAAAGGAGACAGGGGGCTTATGGCTACACCTTC.

The rearrangement links TRBV15 to TRBJ2-1; the D is unclear. The V end lost 1 base, the J end lost 7 bases, and 5 bases lay between the germline ends. Germline loops: CDR1 LNHNV, CDR2 YYDKDF (reference sequence). This CDR3 spans 12 amino acids. CDR3 in DNA: TGTGCCACCAGCAGAGTTGGGAATGAGCAGTTCTTC. Protein: CATSRVGNEQFF.

The gene calls are TRBV20-1 and TRBJ2-7; 11 nucleotides agree with TRBD2. The length of the CDR3 is 14 residues. The germline V gene encodes CDR1 DFQATT and CDR2 SNEGSKA (reference sequence). V gave up 6 bases and J gave up 2 bases; unmatched junction bases: 6. The CDR3 is CSAQGLAETYEQYF. CDR3 coding DNA: TGCAGTGCACAGGGACTAGCGGAAACCTACGAGCAGTACTTC.

This clonotype was recorded a few times. V and J are TRBV7-8 and TRBJ2-7; D is perhaps TRBD1 or TRBD2 (5 bases each). CDR1 is SGHVS, CDR2 FQNEAQ, per germline. CDR3 size: 14 residues. The V end lost 5 bases, the J end lost 3 bases, and 14 bases lay between the germline ends. CDR3 sequence reads: CASSPTGRYYEQYF. The CDR3 region has the DNA TGTGCCAGCAGCCCGACGGGACGGTACTACGAGCAGTACTTC.

Notes on this clonotype: This may arise from a read error, as a much more abundant clone is one base away. The chain joins TRBV5-1 to TRBJ2-7; 10 bases agree with TRBD2. Germline values: CDR1 SGHRS, CDR2 YFSETQ. The CDR3 loop spans 15 amino acids. CDR3 protein: CVSSLDTSGNYEQYF. CDR3 in DNA: TGCGTCAGCAGCTTGGATACTAGCGGGAACTACGAGCAGTACTTC.

The chain links TRBV20-1 to TRBJ2-1; 7 nucleotides agree with TRBD2. CDR3 length: 13 residues. V was pared by 5 bases and J by 4 bases, with 5 bases of the junction left unmatched. Germline CDR1 and CDR2: DFQATT and SNEGSKA (reference sequence). CDR3 in DNA: TGCAGTGCTCTAGCGGACGTATACAATGAGCAGTTCTTC. Residues: CSALADVYNEQFF.

The chain couples TRBV11-2 to TRBJ1-6; the match to TRBD1 covers 8 bases. The ends lost 3 bases at V and 10 bases at J; junction bases unmatched: 8. Per the germline V gene, CDR1 is SGHAT and CDR2 is FQNNGV. This CDR3 contains 15 residues. CDR3 nucleotide sequence: TGTGCCAGCAGCTTGGTCAGGGGGCGCGGATCACCCCTCCACTTT. It yields the protein CASSLVRGRGSPLHF.

V is TRBV7-8 and J is TRBJ2-1; 8 nucleotides line up with TRBD2. After removal of 0 bases from V and 6 bases from J, the junction contained 4 bases not matched to a gene. The length of the CDR3 is 15 residues. Germline V gene sequence: CDR1 SGHVS, CDR2 FQNEAQ. DNA of the CDR3: TGTGCCAGCAGCTTAGCAACTAGCGGTCTCAATGAGCAGTTCTTC. It translates to CASSLATSGLNEQFF.

This clonotype was recorded a few times. The gene calls are TRBV7-2 and TRBJ2-6; possibly TRBD2 for D (6 bases). V was clipped by 11 bases and J by 1 base, with 12 bases between them. The CDR3 runs 14 residues. Germline CDR1 SGHTA, CDR2 FQGNSA. CDR3 sequence reads: CAYVGTSGANVLTF. The DNA of the CDR3 is TGTGCCTACGTAGGGACTTCTGGGGCCAACGTCCTGACTTTC.